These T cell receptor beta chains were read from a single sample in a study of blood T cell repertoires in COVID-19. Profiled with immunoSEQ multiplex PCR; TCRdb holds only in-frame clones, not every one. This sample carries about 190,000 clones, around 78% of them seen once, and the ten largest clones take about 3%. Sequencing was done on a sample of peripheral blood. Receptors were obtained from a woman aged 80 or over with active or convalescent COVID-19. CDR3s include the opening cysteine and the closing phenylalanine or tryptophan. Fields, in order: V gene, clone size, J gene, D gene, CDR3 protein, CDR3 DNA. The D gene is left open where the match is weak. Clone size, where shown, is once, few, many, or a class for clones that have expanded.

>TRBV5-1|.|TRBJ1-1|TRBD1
CASSAGQGLTEAFF
TGCGCCAGCAGCGCGGGACAGGGGCTCACTGAAGCTTTCTTT
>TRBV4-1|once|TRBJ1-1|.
CASSQEGASEAFF
TGCGCCAGCAGCCAAGAGGGGGCCTCTGAAGCTTTCTTT
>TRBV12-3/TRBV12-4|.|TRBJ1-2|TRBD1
CASSLGQAYGHTF
TGTGCCAGCAGCCTTGGACAGGCGTATGGCCACACCTTC
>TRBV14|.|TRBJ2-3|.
CASSQGGLRTDTQYF
TGTGCCAGCAGCCAAGGGGGACTCCGCACAGATACGCAGTATTTT
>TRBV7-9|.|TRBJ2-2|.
CASSLFAGALTGELFF
TGTGCCAGCAGCTTATTCGCAGGGGCCCTCACCGGGGAGCTGTTTTTT
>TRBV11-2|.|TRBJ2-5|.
CASSFSGAQETQYF
TGTGCCAGCAGCTTCTCCGGAGCCCAAGAGACCCAGTACTTC
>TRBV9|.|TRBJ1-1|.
CASSAGMNTEAFF
TGTGCCAGCAGCGCAGGAATGAACACTGAAGCTTTCTTT
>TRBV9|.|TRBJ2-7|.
CASSGGTVYEQYF
TGTGCCAGCAGCGGCGGGACAGTATACGAGCAGTACTTC
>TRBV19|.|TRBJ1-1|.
CASSIVSGVQAFF
TGTGCCAGTAGTATAGTATCCGGGGTTCAAGCTTTCTTT
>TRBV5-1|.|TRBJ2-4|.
CASSLMSGRKENIQYF
TGCGCCAGCAGCTTAATGTCGGGAAGGAAAGAAAACATTCAGTACTTC
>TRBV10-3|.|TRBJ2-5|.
CAIGSRTQQETQYF
TGTGCCATCGGATCGAGGACACAGCAAGAGACCCAGTACTTC
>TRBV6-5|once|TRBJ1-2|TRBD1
CASSYTTGGWEIGYTF
TGTGCCAGCAGTTACACGACAGGGGGCTGGGAGATTGGCTACACCTTC
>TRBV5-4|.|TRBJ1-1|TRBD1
CASSFDQGATEAFF
TGTGCCAGCAGCTTTGACCAGGGGGCCACTGAAGCTTTCTTT
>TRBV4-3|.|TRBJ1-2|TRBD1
CASSQGGTGTCGYTF
TGCGCCAGCAGCCAAGGCGGGACAGGGACCTGTGGCTACACCTTC
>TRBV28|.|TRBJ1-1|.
CASSAGPAAFF
TGTGCCAGCAGTGCAGGGCCAGCGGCTTTCTTT
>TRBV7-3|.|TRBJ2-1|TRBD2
CASSLSSGGSGEQFF
TGTGCCAGCAGCTTATCTAGCGGGGGATCCGGTGAGCAGTTCTTC
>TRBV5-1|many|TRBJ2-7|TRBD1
CASSYGGTGATYEQYF
TGCGCCAGCAGCTATGGCGGGACAGGGGCAACCTACGAGCAGTACTTC
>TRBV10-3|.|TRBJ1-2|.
CAISEIREDGYTF
TGTGCCATCAGTGAGATTCGGGAGGATGGCTACACCTTC
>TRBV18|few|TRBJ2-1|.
CASSPRQGGEQFF
TGTGCCAGCTCACCACGGCAGGGCGGTGAGCAGTTCTTC
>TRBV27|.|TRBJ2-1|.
CASSLPNNEQFF
TGTGCCAGCAGTTTACCAAACAATGAGCAGTTCTTC
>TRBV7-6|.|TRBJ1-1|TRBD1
CASRSGQMNTEAFF
TGTGCCAGCAGGTCGGGACAGATGAACACTGAAGCTTTCTTT
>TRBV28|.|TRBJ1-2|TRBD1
CASSGTGGPGYTF
TGTGCCAGCAGCGGGACAGGGGGCCCTGGCTACACCTTC
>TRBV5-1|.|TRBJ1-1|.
CASSLEYWGGEAFF
TGCGCCAGCAGCTTGGAATATTGGGGGGGTGAAGCTTTCTTT
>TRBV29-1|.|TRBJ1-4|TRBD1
CSVDLMQGATNEKLFF
TGCAGCGTTGACTTAATGCAGGGGGCAACTAATGAAAAACTGTTTTTT
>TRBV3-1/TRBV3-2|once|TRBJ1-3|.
CASSRRGHRTGNTIYF
TGTGCCAGCAGCCGACGGGGACACCGTACTGGAAACACCATATATTTT
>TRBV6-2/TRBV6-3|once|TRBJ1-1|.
CASSYPTENTEAFF
TGTGCCAGCAGTTATCCGACAGAGAACACTGAAGCTTTCTTT
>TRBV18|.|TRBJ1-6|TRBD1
CASSRTGTNNSPLHF
TGTGCCAGCTCACGGACAGGGACCAATAATTCACCCCTCCACTTT
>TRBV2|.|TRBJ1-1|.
CASRLIATGAFF
TGTGCCAGCAGACTGATAGCCACGGGAGCTTTCTTT
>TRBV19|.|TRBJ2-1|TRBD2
CASSAQGLAGGNEQFF
TGTGCCAGTAGTGCCCAGGGACTAGCGGGGGGTAATGAGCAGTTCTTC
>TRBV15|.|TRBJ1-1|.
CATSRDGTLNTEAFF
TGTGCCACCAGCAGAGATGGGACATTGAACACTGAAGCTTTCTTT
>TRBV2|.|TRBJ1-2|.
CASRNNYLNYGYTF
TGTGCCAGCAGAAATAACTACCTTAACTATGGCTACACCTTC
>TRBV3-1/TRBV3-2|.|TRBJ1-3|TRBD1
CASSQDPPRQGGAGNTIYF
TGTGCCAGCAGCCAAGATCCCCCCCGTCAGGGGGGAGCAGGAAACACCATATATTTT
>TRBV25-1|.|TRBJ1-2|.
CASSGSSLGYGYTF
TGTGCCAGCAGCGGGTCATCACTCGGCTATGGCTACACCTTC
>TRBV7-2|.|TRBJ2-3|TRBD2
CASSWLAGAKGVTQYF
TGTGCCAGCAGCTGGCTAGCGGGGGCGAAGGGGGTTACGCAGTATTTT
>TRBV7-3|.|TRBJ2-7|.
CASSLQDGGQYF
TGTGCCAGCAGCTTACAGGATGGTGGGCAGTACTTC
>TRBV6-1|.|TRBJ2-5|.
CASSEFARGETQYF
TGTGCCAGCAGTGAATTCGCCCGAGGTGAGACCCAGTACTTC
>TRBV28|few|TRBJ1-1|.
CASSRRENTEAFF
TGTGCCAGCAGTCGCAGGGAGAACACTGAAGCTTTCTTT
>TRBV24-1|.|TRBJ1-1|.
CATTGQNTEAFF
TGTGCCACCACGGGACAAAACACTGAAGCTTTCTTT
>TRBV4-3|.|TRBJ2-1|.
CASSQGGGFNEQFF
TGCGCCAGCAGCCAAGGTGGGGGGTTCAATGAGCAGTTCTTC
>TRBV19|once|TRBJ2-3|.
CASMGGRADTQYF
TGTGCCAGTATGGGGGGGCGGGCAGATACGCAGTATTTT